A single sample gave rise to the 29 T cell receptor beta chains below, sequenced in a study of T cells in tuberculosis. Sequenced by immunoSEQ multiplex PCR; TCRdb stores in-frame clones only, minus some. The table has over 25,000 clones, 90% seen once. Sample: PBMCs. These receptor sequences come from a donor between 10 and 35 years old with latent tuberculosis or without tuberculosis infection.

V gene TRBV5-4 combines with J gene TRBJ2-7; the match to TRBD2 covers 7 bases. V shed 1 base, J shed 3 bases, and the junction held 10 bases outside the gene matches. In germline, CDR1 is SGHNT, CDR2 YYREEE (reference sequence). This CDR3 contains 16 residues. The chain's CDR3 is CASSLLSGPRIYEQYF. DNA for the CDR3: TGTGCCAGCAGCTTGCTTAGCGGGCCAAGGATCTACGAGCAGTACTTC.

This clone was detected once. The chain recombines TRBV11-2 with TRBJ2-3, with 12 bases lining up with TRBD2. This CDR3 is 16 amino acids long. Germline CDR1 and CDR2: SGHAT and FQNNGV. The ends lost 4 bases at V and 12 bases at J; junction bases unmatched: 14. The CDR3 spells CASSSPRGLAGPRQYF. CDR3 DNA: TGTGCCAGCAGCTCACCCAGGGGACTAGCGGGCCCCCGCCAGTATTTT. Drawing the rest from reference TRBV11-2 and TRBJ2-3, the complete variable domain is EAGVAQSPRYKIIEKRQSVAFWCNPISGHATLYWYQQILGQGPKLLIQFQNNGVVDDSQLPKDRFSAERLKGVDSTLKIQPAKLEDSAVYLCASSSPRGLAGPRQYFGPGTRLTVL.

The chain joins TRBV29-1 to TRBJ2-7; 12 nucleotides match TRBD1. V trimming: 6 bases; J trimming: 4 bases; junction bases outside the gene matches: 10. Germline-derived CDR1 and CDR2 are SQVTM and ANQGSEA. The CDR3 length is 15 residues. CDR3 sequence reads: CSVSPGDRGQYEQYF. Here the CDR3 DNA reads TGCAGCGTAAGTCCCGGGGACAGGGGGCAGTACGAGCAGTACTTC.

The gene calls are TRBV5-6 and TRBJ2-1; 8 bases match TRBD2. Germline CDR1 is SGHDT and CDR2 is YYEEEE. V lost 4 bases and J lost 0; bases outside the gene matches: 9. This CDR3 has 17 residues. CDR3 nucleotide sequence: TGTGCCAGCAGCACCGGGGGGGCTCCGATCTCCTACAATGAGCAGTTCTTC. As protein: CASSTGGAPISYNEQFF.

The rearrangement joins TRBV14 to TRBJ1-5, with D uncertain. V was trimmed by 0 bases and J by 6 bases, leaving 6 bases between them. CDR3 length equals 13 residues. Germline loops: CDR1 SGHDN, CDR2 FVKESK. CDR3 in DNA: TGTGCCAGCAGCCAAGATAATTTTCAGCCCCAGCATTTT. This codes for CASSQDNFQPQHF.

The chain links TRBV5-4 to TRBJ2-5, with 7 bases matching TRBD1. Germline-derived CDR1 and CDR2 are SGHNT and YYREEE (reference sequence). Trimming at V came to 1 base and at J to 1 base, leaving 7 bases not matched to a gene. The CDR3 totals 16 residues. The CDR3 sequence is CASSLPPGTAQETQYF. The CDR3 coding sequence is TGTGCCAGCAGCTTGCCTCCCGGGACAGCCCAAGAGACCCAGTACTTC.

This rearrangement joins TRBV7-2 to TRBJ2-2; 8 bases line up with TRBD2. V trimming: 5 bases; J trimming: 6 bases; junction bases outside the gene matches: 11. The CDR3 length is 16 residues. Germline V gene sequence: CDR1 SGHTA, CDR2 FQGNSA. The DNA for the CDR3 is TGTGCCAGCAGCCCCGAGCGTCGGGGGGGCCCCGGGGAGCTGTTTTTT. Protein sequence: CASSPERRGGPGELFF.

The V and J genes are TRBV9 and TRBJ2-7; D unclear. The germline gives CDR1 SGDLS, CDR2 YYNGEE. Trimming took off 4 bases at V and 0 bases at J, with 11 bases between the two ends. This CDR3 region has 14 residues. The chain's CDR3 is CASSPRVSSYEQYF. For the CDR3, the DNA is TGTGCCAGCAGCCCCCGGGTCAGCTCCTACGAGCAGTACTTC.

V usage is TRBV27 and J usage is TRBJ1-1; 11 bases agree with TRBD1. The CDR3 contains 14 residues. Germline values: CDR1 MNHEY, CDR2 SMNVEV (reference sequence). J lost 10 bases, V lost 5 bases, and 9 bases had no gene match. This CDR3 is CASSPYRTGGAAFF. The CDR3 bases are TGTGCCAGCAGTCCTTACCGGACAGGGGGCGCAGCTTTCTTT.

This clone has just one count. The J gene is TRBJ2-1, the V gene TRBV21-1; whether TRBD2, the table's D call, matches the DNA was not checked. TRBV21-1 is noted as a pseudogene. The CDR3 consists of 16 residues. CDR3 sequence reads: CASSKAKAGEDNEQFF. The CDR3 region has the DNA TGTGCCAGCAGCAAAGCCAAAGCGGGGGAGGACAATGAGCAGTTCTTC.

The chain uses TRBV6-5 and TRBJ1-6, with TRBD1 identical over 10 bases. The V gene's germline CDR1 is MNHEY and CDR2 SVGAGI. The V gene end was trimmed by 0 bases and the J gene end by 8 bases; junction bases not matched to a gene: 1. The CDR3 totals 15 residues. The CDR3 DNA follows: TGTGCCAGCAGTTACTCCGGGACAGGGGATTCACCCCTCCACTTT. It codes for CASSYSGTGDSPLHF.

The chain recombines TRBV5-1 with TRBJ2-2; TRBD2 matches 7 bases. CDR3 length: 15 residues. V lost 4 bases, J lost 6 bases, and 9 bases stayed unmatched. CDR1 is SGHRS and CDR2 is YFSETQ in the germline V gene. Here the CDR3 DNA reads TGCGCCAGCAGCACAAACGCGGGGGAGGCCGGGGAGCTGTTTTTT. Translating it yields CASSTNAGEAGELFF.

V usage is TRBV6-5 and J usage is TRBJ1-1, with no clear D. V was clipped by 8 bases and J by 3 bases, with 13 bases between them. The CDR3 sequence is 13 residues long. From germline, CDR1 is MNHEY and CDR2 SVGAGI. In DNA, the CDR3 is TGTGCCAGCTCCGAAGACTGGTACACTGAAGCTTTCTTT. Its protein is CASSEDWYTEAFF.

The chain combines TRBV9 with TRBJ2-7; TRBD1 is a possible D gene (6 bases). Between the trimmed V and J ends, which lost 3 bases and 3 bases, there was a span of 16 bases. The germline V gene has CDR1 SGDLS and CDR2 YYNGEE. The CDR3 contains 15 residues. The CDR3 protein is CASSATGTNYYEQYF. CDR3 in DNA: TGTGCCAGCAGCGCCACCGGGACAAATTACTACGAGCAGTACTTC.

The chain employs TRBV4-1 and TRBJ2-7, with TRBD2 as a possible D gene (5 bases). Germline CDR1 is MGHRA and CDR2 is YSYEKL. The CDR3 contains 15 residues. Trimming removed 4 bases at V and 3 bases at J, with 16 bases between. CDR3: CASSLLLGSYYEQYF. As DNA, the CDR3 is TGCGCCAGCAGCCTCTTACTAGGGAGTTACTACGAGCAGTACTTC.

This clone was picked up one time. The CDR3 coding sequence is TGTGCCAGCAGCGCGACAGGGCCTGGGGCCAACGTCCTGACTTTC. Amino acids: CASSATGPGANVLTF. The chain carries TRBV5-4 and TRBJ2-6; 7 nucleotides match TRBD1. In germline, CDR1 is SGHNT, CDR2 YYREEE (reference sequence). V was clipped by 4 bases and J by 2 bases; unmatched bases: 3. This CDR3 region has 15 residues.

The chain couples TRBV10-3 to TRBJ2-7; D gene ambiguous. The CDR3 has 12 residues. The germline CDR1 and CDR2 sequences are ENHRY and SYGVKD. Trimming cost V 3 bases and J 7 bases, with 10 bases left between them. CDR3 in DNA: TGTGCCATCAGTGATTGGCAGAAAGAGCAGTACTTC. As protein: CAISDWQKEQYF.

The V and J genes are TRBV7-9 and TRBJ1-5, with 7 bases fitting TRBD1. Germline CDR1 is SEHNR and CDR2 is FQNEAQ (reference sequence). The CDR3 sequence is 15 residues long. V lost 1 base and J lost 8; bases outside the gene matches: 8. The CDR3 DNA reads TGTGCCAGCAGCTTAGGGACAGGAATGGTCGAGCCCCAGCATTTT. This sequence encodes CASSLGTGMVEPQHF.

The rearrangement joins TRBV2 to TRBJ2-2; 7 bases are shared with TRBD1. CDR3 length equals 15 residues. CDR1 is SNHLY, CDR2 FYNNEI, per germline. V shed 6 bases, J shed 0 bases, and the junction held 4 bases outside the gene matches. CDR3 residues: CASRTGDPNTGELFF. The CDR3 DNA follows: TGTGCCAGCAGAACAGGGGACCCGAACACCGGGGAGCTGTTTTTT.

The DNA of the CDR3 is TGCGCCAGCAACGCGGCGGGCCGGGCGGCGAACACCGGGGAGCTGTTTTTT. Translating it yields CASNAAGRAANTGELFF. The rearrangement links TRBV5-1 to TRBJ2-2; TRBD2 is a possible D gene (5 bases). V was trimmed by 6 bases and J by 0 bases, leaving 18 bases between them. Germline lookup yields CDR1 SGHRS and CDR2 YFSETQ. CDR3 length: 17 residues.

This chain connects TRBV7-2 to TRBJ1-5; TRBD1 matches at 7 bases. The CDR3 extends over 15 amino acids. Losses at the gene ends were 5 bases for V and 3 bases for J; bases not matched to a gene: 7. Germline V gene sequence: CDR1 SGHTA, CDR2 FQGNSA. CDR3 residues: CASSPARGHNQPQHF. The CDR3 nucleotides read TGTGCCAGCAGCCCCGCAAGGGGGCACAATCAGCCCCAGCATTTT.

The V gene is TRBV7-2, the J gene TRBJ2-1; 9 bases line up with TRBD1. The CDR3 spans 16 residues. Germline lookup yields CDR1 SGHTA and CDR2 FQGNSA. The V gene end was trimmed by 1 base and the J gene end by 8 bases; junction bases not matched to a gene: 9. The DNA of the CDR3 is TGTGCCAGCAGCTTAGTTCCGGGACAGGGTAACGATGAGCAGTTCTTC. This codes for CASSLVPGQGNDEQFF.

This chain uses TRBV2 with TRBJ2-7, with TRBD1 matching over 11 bases. The V gene end was trimmed by 6 bases and the J gene end by 3 bases; junction bases not matched to a gene: 7. The CDR3 runs to 15 residues. The germline gives CDR1 SNHLY, CDR2 FYNNEI. The CDR3 DNA reads as TGTGCCAGCAGCCGGACAGGGGGCTTGAGCTACGAGCAGTACTTC. It codes for CASSRTGGLSYEQYF.

This chain uses TRBV5-3 with TRBJ1-2, with 8 nucleotides matching TRBD1. TRBV5-3 is an ORF, and what it does is uncertain. V trimming: 7 bases; J trimming: 4 bases; junction bases outside the gene matches: 12. The CDR3 consists of 15 residues. This CDR3 reads CARHRAGGPTYGYTF. DNA for the CDR3: TGTGCCAGACACCGGGCAGGGGGCCCTACCTATGGCTACACCTTC.

J is TRBJ2-3 and V is TRBV6-1; 11 bases agree with TRBD2. V lost 5 bases and J lost 4; bases outside the gene matches: 5. This CDR3 spans 15 amino acids. Germline CDR1 MNHNS, CDR2 SASEGT. The CDR3 sequence is CASSRSGGAPDTQYF. The CDR3 DNA sequence: TGTGCCAGCAGTCGTAGCGGGGGGGCCCCAGATACGCAGTATTTT.

The chain has TRBV6-1 and TRBJ1-2; TRBD1 aligns across 8 bases. The CDR3 runs 14 residues. V dropped 8 bases and J dropped 4; count of bases not matched to a gene: 9. CDR1 and CDR2 (germline): MNHNS, SASEGT. CDR3 nucleotide sequence: TGTGCCAGCCGGGACAGGCGGGTTACCTATGGCTACACCTTC. Translation: CASRDRRVTYGYTF.

This clone was recorded once. J is TRBJ2-3 and V is TRBV9; 10 bases match TRBD2. Per germline, CDR1 SGDLS and CDR2 YYNGEE. Trimming took 0 bases from V and 4 from J; bases not matched to a gene: 5. The CDR3 length is 16 residues. CDR3 residues: CASSVASGGGADTQYF. CDR3 coding DNA: TGTGCCAGCAGCGTAGCGAGCGGGGGGGGAGCAGATACGCAGTATTTT.

The chain couples TRBV7-9 to TRBJ2-7, with TRBD1 matching 9 bases. CDR1 is SEHNR and CDR2 is FQNEAQ in the germline V gene (reference sequence). The CDR3 is 13 residues long. V lost 5 bases and J lost 4; bases outside the gene matches: 3. This chain's CDR3 is CASSAGTGYEQYF. CDR3 in DNA: TGTGCCAGCAGCGCCGGGACAGGGTACGAGCAGTACTTC.

This clone occurred once. V and J are TRBV7-9 and TRBJ1-3; a possible D gene is TRBD1 (5 bases). The CDR3 contains 13 residues. Trimming shortened V by 3 bases and J by 4 bases, and 7 bases separated the two germline ends. The germline gives CDR1 SEHNR, CDR2 FQNEAQ (reference sequence). CDR3 sequence (DNA): TGTGCCAGCAGCTTGGGACTAGGAAACACCATATATTTT. It translates to CASSLGLGNTIYF.